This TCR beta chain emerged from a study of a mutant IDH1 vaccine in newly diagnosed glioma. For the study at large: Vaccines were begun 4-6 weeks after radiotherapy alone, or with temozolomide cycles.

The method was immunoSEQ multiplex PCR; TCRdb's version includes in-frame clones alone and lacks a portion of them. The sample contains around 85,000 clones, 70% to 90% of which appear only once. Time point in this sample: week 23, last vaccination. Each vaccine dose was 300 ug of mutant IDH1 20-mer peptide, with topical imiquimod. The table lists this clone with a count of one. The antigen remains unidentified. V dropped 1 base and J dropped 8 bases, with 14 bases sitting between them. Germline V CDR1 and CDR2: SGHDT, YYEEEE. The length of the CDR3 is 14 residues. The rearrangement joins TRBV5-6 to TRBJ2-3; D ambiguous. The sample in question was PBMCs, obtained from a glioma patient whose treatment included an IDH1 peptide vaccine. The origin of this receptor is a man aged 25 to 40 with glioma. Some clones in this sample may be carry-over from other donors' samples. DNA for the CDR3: TGTGCCAGCAGCTTGAGATTCGAGGAGCGTACGCAGTATTTT. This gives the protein CASSLRFEERTQYF.